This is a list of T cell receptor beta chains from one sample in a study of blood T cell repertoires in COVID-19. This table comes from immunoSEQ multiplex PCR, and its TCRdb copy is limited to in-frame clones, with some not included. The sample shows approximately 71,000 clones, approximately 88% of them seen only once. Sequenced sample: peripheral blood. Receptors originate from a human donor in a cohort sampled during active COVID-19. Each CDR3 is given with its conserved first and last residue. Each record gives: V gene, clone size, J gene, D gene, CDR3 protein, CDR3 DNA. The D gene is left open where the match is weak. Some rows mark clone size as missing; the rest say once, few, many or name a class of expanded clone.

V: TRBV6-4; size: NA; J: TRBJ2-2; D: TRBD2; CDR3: CASSDSSGGSTGELFF; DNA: TGTGCCAGCAGTGACTCGAGCGGGGGGTCCACCGGGGAGCTGTTTTTT
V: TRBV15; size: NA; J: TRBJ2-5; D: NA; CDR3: CATSSRRDSLGETQYF; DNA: TGTGCCACCAGCAGTCGGCGGGACTCGTTAGGAGAGACCCAGTACTTC
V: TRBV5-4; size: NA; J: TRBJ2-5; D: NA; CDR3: CASSGDLQETQYF; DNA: TGTGCCAGCAGCGGGGACTTACAAGAGACCCAGTACTTC
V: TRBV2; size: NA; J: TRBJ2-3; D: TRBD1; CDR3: CASRTGTGLTQYF; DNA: TGTGCCAGCAGAACCGGGACAGGACTTACGCAGTATTTT
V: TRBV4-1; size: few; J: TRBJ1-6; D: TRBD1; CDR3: CASSQGRDRYNSPLHF; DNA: TGCGCCAGCAGCCAGGGAAGGGACAGGTATAATTCACCCCTCCACTTT
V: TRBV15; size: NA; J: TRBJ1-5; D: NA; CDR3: CATSRASTVGTQPQHF; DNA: TGTGCCACCAGCAGAGCATCGACAGTAGGAACTCAGCCCCAGCATTTT
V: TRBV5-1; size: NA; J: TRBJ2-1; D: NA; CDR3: CASSLAEGGPSSYNEQFF; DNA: TGCGCCAGCAGCTTGGCCGAGGGGGGGCCAAGCTCCTACAATGAGCAGTTCTTC
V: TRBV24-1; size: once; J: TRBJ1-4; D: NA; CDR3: CATSASSGIGEKLFF; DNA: TGTGCCACCAGTGCCTCTTCAGGGATAGGTGAAAAACTGTTTTTT
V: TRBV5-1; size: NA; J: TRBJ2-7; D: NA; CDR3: CASSLGGGEQYF; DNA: TGCGCCAGCAGCTTGGGGGGAGGCGAGCAGTACTTC
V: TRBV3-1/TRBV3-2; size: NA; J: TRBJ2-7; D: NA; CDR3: CASSQSLYEQYF; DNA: TGTGCCAGCAGCCAATCTCTCTACGAGCAGTACTTC
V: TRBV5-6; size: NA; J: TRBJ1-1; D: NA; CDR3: CASTPGGRAEAFF; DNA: TGTGCCAGCACCCCGGGGGGACGCGCTGAAGCTTTCTTT
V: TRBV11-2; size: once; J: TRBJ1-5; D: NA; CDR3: CASSLDPGSDQPQHF; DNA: TGTGCCAGCAGCTTAGATCCCGGTTCGGATCAGCCCCAGCATTTT
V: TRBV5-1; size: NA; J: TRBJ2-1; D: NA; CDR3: CASSLASVNEQFF; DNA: TGCGCCAGCAGCTTGGCCAGCGTGAATGAGCAGTTCTTC
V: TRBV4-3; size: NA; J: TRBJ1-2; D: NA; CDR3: CASSQGALALNYGYTF; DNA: TGCGCCAGCAGCCAGGGGGCGTTAGCATTGAACTATGGCTACACCTTC
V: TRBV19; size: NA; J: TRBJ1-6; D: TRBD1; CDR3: CASRTGQGYSPLHF; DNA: TGTGCCAGTAGGACTGGACAGGGGTATTCACCCCTCCACTTT
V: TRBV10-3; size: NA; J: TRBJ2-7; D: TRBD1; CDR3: CAISPGQDSYEQYF; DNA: TGTGCCATCAGCCCGGGACAGGACTCCTACGAGCAGTACTTC
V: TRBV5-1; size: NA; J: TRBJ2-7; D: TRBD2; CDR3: CASSSPTSNEQYF; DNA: TGCGCCAGCAGCAGCCCGACTAGCAACGAGCAGTACTTC
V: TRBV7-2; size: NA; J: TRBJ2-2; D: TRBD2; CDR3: CASSLAASGANTGELFF; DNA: TGTGCCAGCAGCTTAGCGGCTAGCGGGGCGAACACCGGGGAGCTGTTTTTT
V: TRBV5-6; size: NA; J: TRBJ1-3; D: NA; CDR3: CASSSLGRGNSGNTIYF; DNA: TGTGCCAGCAGCTCGCTGGGTAGGGGGAACTCTGGAAACACCATATATTTT
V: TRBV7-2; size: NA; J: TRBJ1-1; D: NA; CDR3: CASSTRVPNTEAFF; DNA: TGTGCCAGCAGCACCAGGGTCCCGAACACTGAAGCTTTCTTT
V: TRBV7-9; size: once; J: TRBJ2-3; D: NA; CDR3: CASSLAQAASTDTQYF; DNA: TGTGCCAGCAGCTTAGCGCAAGCCGCCAGCACAGATACGCAGTATTTT
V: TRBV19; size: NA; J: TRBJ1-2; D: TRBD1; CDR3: CASSSDLRLRGTGAGGEGYTF; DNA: TGTGCCAGTAGCTCAGACCTCCGCCTCCGAGGAACAGGGGCGGGTGGCGAAGGCTACACCTTC
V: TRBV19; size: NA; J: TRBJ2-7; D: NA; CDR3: CASSIAEDPYEQYF; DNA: TGTGCCAGTAGTATAGCGGAGGACCCCTACGAGCAGTACTTC
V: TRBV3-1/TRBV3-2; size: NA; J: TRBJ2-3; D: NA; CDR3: CASSRQLSTDTQYF; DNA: TGTGCCAGCAGCCGACAGCTTAGCACAGATACGCAGTATTTT
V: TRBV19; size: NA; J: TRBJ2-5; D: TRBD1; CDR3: CASSQGAGWETQYF; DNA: TGTGCCAGTAGCCAGGGGGCTGGTTGGGAGACCCAGTACTTC
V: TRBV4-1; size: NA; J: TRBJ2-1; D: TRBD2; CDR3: CASSQDSTSGRRYNEQFF; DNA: TGCGCCAGCAGCCAGGACTCGACTAGCGGGAGAAGGTACAATGAGCAGTTCTTC
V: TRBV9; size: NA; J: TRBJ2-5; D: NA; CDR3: CASSVVKGPETQYF; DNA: TGTGCCAGCAGCGTAGTTAAGGGGCCGGAGACCCAGTACTTC
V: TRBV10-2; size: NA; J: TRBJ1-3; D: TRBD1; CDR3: CASRGTGSGNTIYF; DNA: TGCGCCAGCAGGGGGACAGGCTCTGGAAACACCATATATTTT
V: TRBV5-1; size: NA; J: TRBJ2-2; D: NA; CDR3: CASSSVFESGELFF; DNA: TGCGCCAGCAGCTCAGTTTTCGAAAGCGGGGAGCTGTTTTTT
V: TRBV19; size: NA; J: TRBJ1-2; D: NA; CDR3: CASSQNRVLSYGYTF; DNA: TGTGCCAGTAGTCAAAACAGGGTACTGTCCTATGGCTACACCTTC
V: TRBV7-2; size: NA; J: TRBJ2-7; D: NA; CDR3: CASSLDPGTYEQYF; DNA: TGTGCCAGCAGCTTAGATCCCGGTACCTACGAGCAGTACTTC
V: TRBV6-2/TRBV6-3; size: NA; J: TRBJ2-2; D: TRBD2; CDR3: CASSRGGTNGELFF; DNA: TGTGCCAGCAGCCGGGGGGGGACAAACGGGGAGCTGTTTTTT
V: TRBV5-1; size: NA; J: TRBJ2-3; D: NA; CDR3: CASSTPELIDTQYF; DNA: TGCGCCAGCAGTACTCCCGAACTAATAGATACGCAGTATTTT
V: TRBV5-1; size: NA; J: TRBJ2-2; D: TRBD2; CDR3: CASSKEGPPGLAGAGELFF; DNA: TGCGCCAGCAGCAAAGAGGGGCCCCCGGGACTAGCGGGAGCCGGGGAGCTGTTTTTT
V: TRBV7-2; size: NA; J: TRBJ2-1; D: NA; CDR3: CASSPPGWTGNNEQFF; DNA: TGTGCCAGCAGCCCACCGGGTTGGACTGGGAACAATGAGCAGTTCTTC
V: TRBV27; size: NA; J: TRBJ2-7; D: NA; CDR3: CASGQRAYEQYF; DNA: TGTGCCAGCGGACAGAGAGCCTACGAGCAGTACTTC
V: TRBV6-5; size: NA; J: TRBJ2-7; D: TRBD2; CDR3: CASRWERESYEQYF; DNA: TGTGCCAGCAGGTGGGAGCGGGAGAGCTACGAGCAGTACTTC
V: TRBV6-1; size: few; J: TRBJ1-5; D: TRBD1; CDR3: CASSEQGGTGLLRLPPQHF; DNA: TGTGCCAGCAGTGAACAAGGTGGGACAGGGCTCCTCCGGTTGCCTCCCCAGCATTTT
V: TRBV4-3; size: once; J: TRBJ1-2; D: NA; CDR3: CASSQGKMSGNYGYTF; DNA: TGCGCCAGCAGCCAAGGGAAAATGTCAGGGAACTATGGCTACACCTTC
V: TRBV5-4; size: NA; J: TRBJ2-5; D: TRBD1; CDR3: CASRRDRGLQETQYF; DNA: TGTGCCAGCCGGAGGGACAGGGGATTACAAGAGACCCAGTACTTC
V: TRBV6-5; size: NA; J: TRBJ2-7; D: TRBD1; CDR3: CASIGPGTDSYEQYF; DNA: TGTGCCAGCATTGGACCCGGGACAGACTCCTACGAGCAGTACTTC
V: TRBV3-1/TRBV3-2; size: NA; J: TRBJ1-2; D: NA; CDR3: CASSRRGEYGYTF; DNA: TGTGCCAGCAGCCGCAGGGGTGAATATGGCTACACCTTC
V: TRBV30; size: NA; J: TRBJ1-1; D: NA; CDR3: CAWSVQGWATEAFF; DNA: TGTGCCTGGAGTGTACAGGGATGGGCCACTGAAGCTTTCTTT
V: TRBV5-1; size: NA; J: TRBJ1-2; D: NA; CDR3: CASSLKTGSGYTF; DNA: TGCGCCAGCAGCCTAAAAACAGGGAGTGGCTACACCTTC
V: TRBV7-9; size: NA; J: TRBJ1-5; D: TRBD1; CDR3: CASSPEIKQGDQPQHF; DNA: TGTGCCAGCAGCCCCGAAATAAAACAGGGGGATCAGCCCCAGCATTTT
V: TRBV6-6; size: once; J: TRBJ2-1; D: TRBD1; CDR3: CASSYGTAYNEQFF; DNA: TGTGCCAGCAGTTACGGGACAGCCTACAATGAGCAGTTCTTC
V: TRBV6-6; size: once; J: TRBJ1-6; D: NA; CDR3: CASTLAGDNSPLHF; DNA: TGTGCCAGCACCTTAGCGGGGGATAATTCACCCCTCCACTTT
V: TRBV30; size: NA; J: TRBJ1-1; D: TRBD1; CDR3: CAWSWTEYGTGPRTEAFF; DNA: TGTGCCTGGTCCTGGACCGAGTACGGGACAGGGCCTCGCACTGAAGCTTTCTTT
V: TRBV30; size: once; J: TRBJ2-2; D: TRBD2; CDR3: CAWGRIAGGTGELFF; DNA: TGTGCCTGGGGAAGAATAGCGGGGGGGACCGGGGAGCTGTTTTTT
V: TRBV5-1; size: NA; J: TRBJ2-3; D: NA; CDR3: CASSPDGRETQYF; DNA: TGCGCCAGCAGCCCGGATGGAAGGGAGACGCAGTATTTT
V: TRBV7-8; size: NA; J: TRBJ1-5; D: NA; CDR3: CASTPRAGNQPQHF; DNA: TGTGCCAGCACCCCTAGGGCAGGGAATCAGCCCCAGCATTTT
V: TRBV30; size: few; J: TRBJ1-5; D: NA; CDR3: CAWSSGRGEGNQPQHF; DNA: TGTGCCTGGAGTTCTGGGAGGGGCGAGGGCAATCAGCCCCAGCATTTT
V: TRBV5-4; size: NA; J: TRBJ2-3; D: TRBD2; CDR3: CASSLNSGGTDTQYF; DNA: TGTGCCAGCAGCTTAAATAGCGGGGGCACAGATACGCAGTATTTT
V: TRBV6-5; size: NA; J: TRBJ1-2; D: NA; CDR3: CASSPYQGVGYGYTF; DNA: TGTGCCAGCAGTCCCTATCAGGGCGTTGGCTATGGCTACACCTTC
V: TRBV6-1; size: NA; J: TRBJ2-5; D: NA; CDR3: CASSDWGDQETQYF; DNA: TGTGCCAGCAGTGATTGGGGGGACCAAGAGACCCAGTACTTC
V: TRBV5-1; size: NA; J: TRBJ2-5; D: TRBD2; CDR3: CASSSFLGTSDQETQYF; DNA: TGCGCCAGCAGCTCTTTCCTAGGGACTAGCGACCAAGAGACCCAGTACTTC
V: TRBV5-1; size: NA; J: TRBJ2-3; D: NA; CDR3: CASSFDNTQYF; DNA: TGCGCCAGCAGCTTTGACAATACGCAGTATTTT
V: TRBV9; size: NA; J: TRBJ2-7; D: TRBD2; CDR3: CASSPRTSGPTYEQYF; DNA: TGTGCCAGCAGCCCACGGACTAGCGGGCCTACCTACGAGCAGTACTTC
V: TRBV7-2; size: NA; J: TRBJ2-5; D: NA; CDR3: CASSFTSQETQYF; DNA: TGTGCCAGCAGCTTTACTAGCCAAGAGACCCAGTACTTC